One TCR beta chain is described in this entry. This specimen belongs to a study of blood T cell repertoires in COVID-19. Study overall: Acute and convalescent COVID-19 samples came from the United States, Italy and Spain. PBMCs, B-cell-depleted T cells, or T cells were the source of the cDNA or gDNA that made up the material.

This CDR3 contains 13 residues. Trimming cost V 1 base and J 9 bases, with 11 bases left between them. Germline V gene data show CDR1 as SGHTA and CDR2 as FQGNSA. In the authors' methods: Nucleated cell number was recorded as an estimate derived from reference gene primer amplification. Repertoires were generated with immunoSEQ multiplex PCR, while TCRdb's copy carries only in-frame clones and drops some. V, J and clone size derive from that table, while D and trimming were established from the DNA sequence. This table has roughly 21,000 clones, roughly 85% appearing once. The origin of this receptor is a human donor in a cohort sampled during active COVID-19. The gene calls are TRBV7-2 and TRBJ2-3; D is ambiguous. Material for sequencing was peripheral blood. CDR3 region: CASSLGYGETQYF. In DNA, the CDR3 is TGTGCCAGCAGCTTAGGGTATGGAGAGACGCAGTATTTT.